Following are 2 T cell receptor beta chains from one sample sequenced in a study of T-cell memory formation after mild COVID-19. TCRdb re-derived calls from the 5' RACE reads in MiXCR, one entry per CDR3 protein. The profile shows a few hundred thousand distinct CDR3 sequences, less than 20% of them singletons. The sample comprised PBMCs or a T cell subset sorted from them (not recorded which). These receptors originate from a man in his late teens or twenties who had mild COVID-19 (a few samples of this study predate the infection). Cell type and time point are not known.

This clonotype was recorded at least ten times. The chain recombines TRBV12-3 or TRBV12-4 with TRBJ1-5; D uncertain. V dropped 6 bases and J dropped 6 bases, with 12 bases sitting between them. CDR3 length: 13 residues. CDR3 nucleotide sequence: TGTGCCAGCAGGCAATCAGTGGTTCAGCCCCAGCATTTT. It codes for CASRQSVVQPQHF.

This clonotype was picked up a small number of times. The J gene is TRBJ2-3, the V gene TRBV29-1; 7 bases fit TRBD2. Germline V gene sequence: CDR1 SQVTM, CDR2 ANQGSEA. This CDR3 contains 13 residues. Trimming at V came to 4 bases and at J to 2 bases, leaving 3 bases not matched to a gene. CDR3 nucleotides: TGCAGCGTTGGGACTAGACACACAGATACGCAGTATTTT. Amino acids: CSVGTRHTDTQYF.